This T cell receptor beta chain was identified during a study of Ad26.COV2.S vaccination and SARS-CoV-2 variants. A remark on this clone: Its antigen is undetermined.

Clones were sequenced by immunoSEQ multiplex PCR, and TCRdb holds only the in-frame ones, with some missing. The data contain around 350,000 clones, around 92% of them singletons. General observations from the study: It was reported that spike-specific CD8+ and CD4+ T cell responses were substantially broad after vaccination.

The CDR3 covers 18 residues. The germline V gene has CDR1 DFQATT and CDR2 SNEGSKA (reference sequence). Trimming at V came to 3 bases and at J to 8 bases, leaving 21 bases not matched to a gene. This chain uses TRBV20-1 with TRBJ1-2, with TRBD1 matching over 10 bases. The TCR was taken from a human donor who had recovered from COVID-19. Sample: peripheral blood, taken after recovery from COVID-19. The CDR3 here is CSASRSKSSGTGARGYTF. The CDR3 nucleotides are TGCAGTGCTAGTCGGTCGAAGTCCTCCGGGACAGGGGCGAGGGGCTACACCTTC.